This entry lists 20 T cell receptor beta chains sequenced from one sample in a study of vaccination effects on CD4 cells after COVID-19. No cognate antigen is known for these TCRs. Expansion of antigen-specific CD4+ T cells with viral peptide pools was carried out by the ViraFEST assay before sequencing. The authors isolated CD4+ T cells after more than eight days of culture. None of the vaccinated had previously contracted SARS-CoV-2, and their nucleocapsid antibodies tested negative. The data were produced by immunoSEQ multiplex PCR, yet TCRdb's version contains in-frame clones alone and is incomplete. This sample carries about 24,000 clones, 65% to 75% of them seen once, and the ten largest clones take about 3.5%. Here the sequenced sample was CD4+ T cells from PBMCs cultured with SARS-CoV-2 spike peptides, taken before COVID-19 vaccination. The receptors come from a human donor who received a COVID-19 vaccine.

The table lists this clone with a few counts. This chain links TRBV18 with TRBJ1-6; 10 bases agree with TRBD1. This CDR3 contains 15 residues. The V gene's germline CDR1 is KGHSH and CDR2 LQKENI. Trimming at V came to 3 bases and at J to 5 bases, leaving 1 base not matched to a gene. DNA of the CDR3: TGTGCCAGCTCACCCGGGACAGGGGATAATTCACCCCTCCACTTT. It specifies CASSPGTGDNSPLHF.

The chain is built from TRBV6-1 and TRBJ1-2; D is ambiguous. Trimming removed 2 bases at V and 4 bases at J, with 11 bases between. Germline V gene sequence: CDR1 MNHNS, CDR2 SASEGT. The CDR3 contains 14 residues. This CDR3 reads CASSELGLGYGYTF. The CDR3, as DNA: TGTGCCAGCAGTGAACTCGGGTTGGGCTATGGCTACACCTTC.

The chain links TRBV10-2 to TRBJ2-2, with 7 bases fitting TRBD1. The V gene's germline CDR1 is WSHSY and CDR2 SAAADI. V lost 7 bases, J lost 5 bases, and 10 bases stayed unmatched. The CDR3 is made up of 15 amino acids. The CDR3 DNA follows: TGCGCCAGCACCTTCTCAGGGGGTTTAACCGGGGAGCTGTTTTTT. Amino acids: CASTFSGGLTGELFF.

The chain joins TRBV5-1 to TRBJ1-4; 7 bases are shared with TRBD1. This CDR3 has 16 residues. Germline CDR1 is SGHRS and CDR2 is YFSETQ. The trim removed 4 bases at V and 0 bases at J, leaving 6 bases unmatched. The CDR3 DNA is TGCGCCAGCAGCCCGCTCCAGGGGGCAACTAATGAAAAACTGTTTTTT. This gives the protein CASSPLQGATNEKLFF.

The genes are TRBV6-5 and TRBJ1-5, with 9 bases that match TRBD1. The junction had 10 bases not matched to a gene; V was cut back by 6 bases and J by 7 bases. This CDR3 spans 15 amino acids. The germline V gene has CDR1 MNHEY and CDR2 SVGAGI. DNA of the CDR3: TGTGCCAGCAGGGCCGGGACAGGGATGGAGCAGCCCCAGCATTTT. Its protein product is CASRAGTGMEQPQHF.

This clone was counted only a few times. This rearrangement joins TRBV14 to TRBJ2-7; D may be TRBD1 or TRBD2 (5 bases each). From germline, CDR1 is SGHDN and CDR2 FVKESK. CDR3 length: 15 residues. Trimming took off 1 base at V and 3 bases at J, with 13 bases between the two ends. Here the CDR3 reads CASSQVWGRHYEQYF. The CDR3 DNA reads TGTGCCAGCAGCCAAGTCTGGGGGAGACACTACGAGCAGTACTTC.

The V and J genes are TRBV5-1 and TRBJ1-4; the match to TRBD1 covers 9 bases. This CDR3 comprises 16 residues. CDR1 is SGHRS, CDR2 YFSETQ, per germline. Trimming cost V 4 bases and J 7 bases; bases outside gene matches: 11. The CDR3 protein is CASSRQTGTGSEKLFF. For the CDR3, the DNA is TGCGCCAGCAGCAGACAGACCGGGACAGGGAGTGAAAAACTGTTTTTT. The whole variable domain, remainder taken from reference TRBV5-1 and TRBJ1-4, is KAGVTQTPRYLIKTRGQQVTLSCSPISGHRSVSWYQQTPGQGLQFLFEYFSETQRNKGNFPGRFSGRQFSNSRSEMNVSTLELGDSALYLCASSRQTGTGSEKLFFGSGTQLSVL.

The chain has TRBV24-1 and TRBJ2-3; TRBD1 is a possible D gene (6 bases). Germline CDR1 and CDR2: KGHDR and SFDVKD. The CDR3 length is 18 residues. V gave up 4 bases and J gave up 1 base, with 20 bases separating them. The CDR3 DNA is TGTGCCACCAGTGACCGTACCCCACCAGGGGTAGGCACAGATACGCAGTATTTT. It encodes CATSDRTPPGVGTDTQYF.

The rearrangement joins TRBV20-1 to TRBJ1-2; no firm D call. CDR1 is DFQATT and CDR2 is SNEGSKA in the germline V gene (reference sequence). Trimming took off 3 bases at V and 2 bases at J, with 7 bases between the two ends. The CDR3 is 12 residues long. CDR3 residues: CSASTANYGYTF. Here the CDR3 DNA reads TGCAGTGCTAGTACGGCAAACTATGGCTACACCTTC.

The V call is TRBV5-1, the J call TRBJ2-1, with TRBD1 identical over 7 bases. Per germline, CDR1 SGHRS and CDR2 YFSETQ. CDR3 length equals 15 residues. Trimming at V came to 4 bases and at J to 4 bases, leaving 8 bases not matched to a gene. The CDR3 nucleotides are TGCGCCAGCAGCCTCGACAGGGCGCTGTACAATGAGCAGTTCTTC. This translates into CASSLDRALYNEQFF.

V usage is TRBV29-1 and J usage is TRBJ2-7, with TRBD2 identical over 11 bases. The junction had 8 bases not matched to a gene; V was cut back by 1 base and J by 6 bases. In germline, CDR1 is SQVTM, CDR2 ANQGSEA. The CDR3 has 15 residues. The CDR3 nucleotides are TGCAGCGTTGAAGGGGAAGGGACTAGCGGTATCGAGCAGTACTTC. Amino acids: CSVEGEGTSGIEQYF.

The CDR3 protein is CSVLHRAQVGGYTF. Here the CDR3 DNA reads TGCAGCGTTCTTCATCGCGCCCAGGTAGGCGGCTACACCTTC. V is TRBV29-1 and J is TRBJ1-2; no firm D call. This CDR3 is 14 amino acids long. Germline-derived CDR1 and CDR2 are SQVTM and ANQGSEA. Trimming removed 5 bases at V and 8 bases at J, with 21 bases between.

This clone was picked up a small number of times. The J gene is TRBJ1-4, the V gene TRBV6-6; 9 bases map to TRBD1. There are 14 residues in the CDR3. The V gene's germline CDR1 is MNHNY and CDR2 SVGAGI (reference sequence). With 6 bases clipped from V and 4 bases from J, the junction kept 3 bases outside the gene matches. DNA for the CDR3: TGTGCCAGCAGCACAGGGGGCGATAATGAAAAACTGTTTTTT. As protein: CASSTGGDNEKLFF.

The chain carries TRBV2 and TRBJ2-2; D may be TRBD2 (7 bases). Trimming removed 9 bases from V and 0 bases from J, with 11 bases in between. Germline V gives CDR1 SNHLY, CDR2 FYNNEI. CDR3 length: 14 amino acids. Here the CDR3 reads CARGGATNTGELFF. The CDR3 DNA is TGTGCCAGAGGGGGGGCTACGAACACCGGGGAGCTGTTTTTT.

The chain joins TRBV5-1 to TRBJ2-7; D remains ambiguous. This CDR3 has 12 residues. The V gene's germline CDR1 is SGHRS and CDR2 YFSETQ. Trimming shortened V by 0 bases and J by 2 bases, and 3 bases separated the two germline ends. The CDR3 spells CASSLGAYEQYF. The CDR3 DNA is TGCGCCAGCAGCTTGGGGGCCTACGAGCAGTACTTC.

The genes are TRBV10-2 and TRBJ1-3, with D possibly being TRBD1 (6 bases). Trimming pared 4 bases from V and 4 bases from J, leaving 11 bases between. The germline V gene encodes CDR1 WSHSY and CDR2 SAAADI. The CDR3 contains 14 residues. The CDR3 nucleotides read TGCGCCAGCAGTGCCTTTACAGGGGGAAACACCATATATTTT. It is translated as CASSAFTGGNTIYF.

The rearrangement uses TRBV10-2 and TRBJ1-2; TRBD1 might be the D (5 bases). V dropped 2 bases and J dropped 3 bases, with 13 bases sitting between them. The length of the CDR3 is 15 residues. CDR1 WSHSY and CDR2 SAAADI come from the germline V gene. Here the CDR3 DNA reads TGCGCCAGCAGTGAGCGGCAGGGTGGGGACTATGGCTACACCTTC. This codes for CASSERQGGDYGYTF.

The gene calls are TRBV5-6 and TRBJ2-7; D is unresolved. The CDR3 extends over 11 amino acids. Germline V gives CDR1 SGHDT, CDR2 YYEEEE. The ends were cut back, 1 base at V and 4 bases at J, with 3 bases in the middle. The CDR3 bases are TGTGCCAGCAGCTTGCGGTACGAGCAGTACTTC. It codes for CASSLRYEQYF.

The CDR3 spells CASSSYTNYEQYF. CDR3 nucleotides: TGTGCCAGCAGCTCTTACACTAACTACGAGCAGTACTTC. The chain uses TRBV11-1 and TRBJ2-7, with unresolved D. Germline values: CDR1 SGHAT, CDR2 FQDESV (reference sequence). The V gene lost 4 bases and the J gene lost 3 bases, with 10 bases spanning the gap. CDR3 length: 13 residues.

The chain uses TRBV10-3 and TRBJ2-1; possible D gene TRBD2, 6 bases. The V end was cut by 0 bases, the J end by 4 bases, with 10 bases between. Germline CDR1 is ENHRY and CDR2 is SYGVKD. The CDR3 loop spans 15 amino acids. The CDR3, as DNA: TGTGCCATCAGTGAGTCGGGGGGTGGGTACAATGAGCAGTTCTTC. It encodes CAISESGGGYNEQFF.